This T cell receptor (beta chain) was found in a study of early T cells in non-severe SARS-CoV-2 infection. For the study at large: Unsorted whole blood bulk RNA was sequenced, with unpaired chains.

V shed 11 bases and J shed 2 bases, with 16 bases lying between them. The CDR3 is 14 residues long. Germline-derived CDR1 and CDR2 are MGHRA and YSYEKL. Each cDNA molecule carried a unique molecular identifier. Each CDR3 protein gets one entry after TCRdb re-called the 5' RACE reads with MiXCR. The table includes some 40,000 distinct CDR3 sequences, approximately 7.9% detected once. The table lists this clonotype with a few counts. Its antigen is unidentified. Whole-study results and caveats: Private and CD4 specificities were missed by VDJdb matching, which favored anti-spike CD8 responses.

The receptor's source is an adult who was a healthcare worker with PCR-confirmed SARS-CoV-2 infection or an uninfected control (not recorded which). This sample comprised whole blood, obtained at baseline. V is TRBV4-1 and J is TRBJ1-3; TRBD1 is a possible D gene (5 bases). The CDR3 reads CAAGEGITGNTIYF. The CDR3, as DNA: TGCGCCGCGGGGGAAGGGATTACTGGAAACACCATATATTTT.